These 31 T cell receptor beta chains share one sample of origin, sequenced in a study of blood T cell repertoires in COVID-19. The table came from immunoSEQ multiplex PCR; TCRdb's copy has only in-frame clones and leaves some out. Counted here are 150,000 to 200,000 clones, under 90% occurring once; the ten biggest clones make up roughly 19%. The specimen sequenced was peripheral blood. The source of these receptors is a woman older than 75 with acute or convalescent COVID-19.

The rearrangement joins TRBV5-4 to TRBJ2-2; 9 positions match TRBD1. Germline-derived CDR1 and CDR2 are SGHNT and YYREEE (reference sequence). V was pared by 3 bases and J by 3 bases, with 6 bases of the junction left unmatched. The CDR3 totals 16 residues. The CDR3 nucleotides read TGTGCCAGCAGCTACCCGGGACAGGGATACACCGGGGAGCTGTTTTTT. Its translation: CASSYPGQGYTGELFF.

The chain uses TRBV20-1 and TRBJ2-3, with 7 bases matching TRBD1. The V segment lost 8 bases and the J segment 6 bases; nucleotides outside the gene matches: 2. This CDR3 has 10 residues. Germline lookup yields CDR1 DFQATT and CDR2 SNEGSKA (reference sequence). CDR3: CSQGVDTQYF. DNA for the CDR3: TGCAGTCAGGGGGTCGATACGCAGTATTTT.

The chain has TRBV27 and TRBJ2-3; 10 bases are a match to TRBD2. Germline V gene lookup returns CDR1 MNHEY and CDR2 SMNVEV (reference sequence). The CDR3 runs 14 residues. Trimming removed 6 bases from V and 8 bases from J; junction bases left unmatched: 8. The CDR3 region is CASRSGTSDVTQYF. The CDR3 DNA is TGTGCCAGCAGATCAGGGACTAGCGACGTTACGCAGTATTTT.

This chain links TRBV19 with TRBJ2-3; 7 nucleotides agree with TRBD2. Unmatched junction bases numbered 12, after V lost 4 bases and J lost 5 bases. This CDR3 is 16 amino acids long. Germline CDR1 is LNHDA and CDR2 is SQIVND (reference sequence). Written as DNA, the CDR3 is TGTGCCAGTAGTACCTTGATGGGAGGGTTTGGAGATACGCAGTATTTT. Translation gives CASSTLMGGFGDTQYF.

The rearrangement links TRBV4-2 to TRBJ1-2, with TRBD1 matching 7 bases. CDR1 and CDR2 (germline): LGHNA, YNFKEQ. V dropped 3 bases and J dropped 4; count of bases not matched to a gene: 11. The CDR3 covers 16 residues. The CDR3 nucleotides read TGTGCCAGCAGCCAGTCCTCGACAGGGTCAAGCTATGGCTACACCTTC. Protein sequence: CASSQSSTGSSYGYTF.

This sequence joins TRBV2 and TRBJ2-5; the match to TRBD1 covers 7 bases. The CDR3 spans 13 residues. V shed 11 bases and J 8 bases; nucleotides not matched to a gene: 14. Germline lookup yields CDR1 SNHLY and CDR2 FYNNEI. CDR3 loop: CADGTGVDGTQYF. The CDR3 DNA is TGTGCCGACGGAACAGGGGTGGATGGAACCCAGTACTTC.

The chain couples TRBV6-6 to TRBJ2-7, with D perhaps matching TRBD1 (5 bases). The CDR3 length is 15 residues. Germline-derived CDR1 and CDR2 are MNHNY and SVGAGI (reference sequence). V shed 0 bases and J shed 4 bases, with 13 bases lying between them. DNA for the CDR3: TGTGCCAGCAGTTACTCTTCAGGGTTTAATTACGAGCAGTACTTC. This codes for CASSYSSGFNYEQYF.

The chain recombines TRBV5-4 with TRBJ2-2, with D maybe TRBD2 (5 bases). The CDR3 length is 15 residues. V was shortened by 1 base and J by 7 bases, with 14 bases between the two germline ends. CDR1 SGHNT and CDR2 YYREEE come from the germline V gene (reference sequence). CDR3 DNA: TGTGCCAGCAGCTTGTTTAGCCTAGCTAGCGGGGAGCTGTTTTTT. Protein product: CASSLFSLASGELFF.

The chain has TRBV7-9 and TRBJ2-1; D possibly corresponds to TRBD2 (5 bases). CDR1 is SEHNR and CDR2 is FQNEAQ in the germline V gene (reference sequence). The CDR3 loop spans 12 amino acids. Trimming cost V 3 bases and J 7 bases, with 7 bases left between them. The CDR3 here is CASSLGANEQFF. The CDR3, as DNA: TGTGCCAGCAGCTTGGGAGCTAATGAGCAGTTCTTC.

Here the CDR3 DNA reads TGTGCCAGTAGTATTGGGACAGAAGGGGTAGATACGCAGTATTTT. Amino acids: CASSIGTEGVDTQYF. This rearrangement joins TRBV19 to TRBJ2-3; 7 nucleotides align to TRBD1. This CDR3 comprises 15 residues. Trimming at V came to 3 bases and at J to 5 bases, leaving 8 bases not matched to a gene. Germline values: CDR1 LNHDA, CDR2 SQIVND (reference sequence).

The chain combines TRBV11-1 with TRBJ2-5; D is possibly TRBD2 (5 bases). With 5 bases removed from V and 2 bases from J, the gap between germline ends came to 9 bases. Germline V gene sequence: CDR1 SGHAT, CDR2 FQDESV (reference sequence). The CDR3 runs to 13 residues. CDR3 region: CASSDTGQETQYF. The CDR3 bases are TGTGCCAGCAGCGATACGGGACAAGAGACCCAGTACTTC.

The V and J genes are TRBV19 and TRBJ2-1; tentatively, D is TRBD1 (6 bases). Looked up from germline, CDR1 is LNHDA and CDR2 is SQIVND (reference sequence). The CDR3 sequence is 11 residues long. V was pared by 5 bases and J by 11 bases, with 10 bases between. CDR3 sequence reads: CASSYREQQFF. CDR3 DNA: TGTGCCAGTAGTTACAGGGAGCAGCAGTTCTTC. Full variable domain (rest looked up from reference TRBV19 and TRBJ2-1): DGGITQSPKYLFRKEGQNVTLSCEQNLNHDAMYWYRQDPGQGLRLIYYSQIVNDFQKGDIAEGYSVSREKKESFPLTVTSAQKNPTAFYLCASSYREQQFFGPGTRLTVL.

Notes on this clone: Distinct nucleotide sequences in the sample also encode this CDR3. The chain carries TRBV4-2 and TRBJ2-1, with 9 bases aligning to TRBD2. CDR1 is LGHNA, CDR2 YNFKEQ, per germline. V gave up 1 base and J gave up 8 bases; unmatched junction bases: 6. CDR3 size: 15 residues. The CDR3 DNA reads as TGTGCCAGCAGCCAAGCGGGACTAGCAGGAGATGAGCAGTTCTTC. Translation: CASSQAGLAGDEQFF.

The V call is TRBV4-1, the J call TRBJ2-1; tentative D call: TRBD1 (6 bases). The CDR3 runs 15 residues. The V end was cut by 0 bases, the J end by 9 bases, with 15 bases between. Germline CDR1 MGHRA, CDR2 YSYEKL. CDR3 nucleotides: TGCGCCAGCAGCCAAGATGGGACCCCAGGGGTTGAGCAGTTCTTC. The encoded protein is CASSQDGTPGVEQFF.

This CDR3 reads CASGVGGQVTEAFF. For the CDR3, the DNA is TGTGCCAGTGGGGTGGGAGGGCAGGTCACTGAAGCTTTCTTT. This sequence joins TRBV19 and TRBJ1-1, with D unresolved. V was clipped by 8 bases and J by 4 bases, with 17 bases between them. Per the germline V gene, CDR1 is LNHDA and CDR2 is SQIVND (reference sequence). The CDR3 sequence is 14 residues long.

The rearrangement joins TRBV20-1 to TRBJ1-1; D may be TRBD1 (5 bases). The CDR3 contains 10 residues. CDR1 and CDR2 from the germline V gene are DFQATT and SNEGSKA (reference sequence). CDR3 region: CGSRDTEAFF. The CDR3 bases are TGCGGGTCCAGGGACACTGAAGCTTTCTTT.

This clone was found once. The chain combines TRBV28 with TRBJ2-1, with 11 bases that match TRBD2. CDR3 length equals 18 residues. V shed 4 bases, J shed 5 bases, and the junction held 13 bases outside the gene matches. CDR1 is MDHEN, CDR2 SYDVKM, per germline. CDR3: CASSSRGRASGRNNEQFF. CDR3 in DNA: TGTGCCAGCAGTTCGAGGGGGCGGGCTAGCGGGAGGAACAATGAGCAGTTCTTC.

The J gene is TRBJ2-3, the V gene TRBV4-2; TRBD2 matches at 8 bases. Germline V lookup: CDR1 LGHNA, CDR2 YNFKEQ. The CDR3 consists of 16 residues. V lost 0 bases and J lost 1; bases outside the gene matches: 3. CDR3 residues: CASSQDWRGGTDTQYF. The DNA for the CDR3 is TGTGCCAGCAGCCAAGATTGGCGGGGGGGCACAGATACGCAGTATTTT.

V usage is TRBV7-9 and J usage is TRBJ2-5; TRBD1 matches 10 bases. The length of the CDR3 is 16 residues. The J segment lost 4 bases and the V segment lost 2 bases, leaving 7 bases of the junction unmatched. Germline V lookup: CDR1 SEHNR, CDR2 FQNEAQ (reference sequence). The DNA for the CDR3 is TGTGCCAGCAGCTTAACCGGGACAGGGGTCGGAGAGACCCAGTACTTC. Amino acids: CASSLTGTGVGETQYF.

The CDR3 here is CASMGQGPTDTQYF. CDR3 DNA: TGTGCCAGTATGGGGCAGGGGCCGACAGATACGCAGTATTTT. This chain links TRBV19 with TRBJ2-3, with a weak D call TRBD1 (6 bases). The CDR3 has 14 residues. Trimming took 7 bases from V and 3 from J, leaving 14 bases between them. The germline V gene encodes CDR1 LNHDA and CDR2 SQIVND (reference sequence).

V gene TRBV11-2 combines with J gene TRBJ2-2; D ambiguous. The CDR3 consists of 12 residues. V was shortened by 2 bases and J by 6 bases, with 4 bases between the two germline ends. Germline V CDR1 and CDR2: SGHAT, FQNNGV. In DNA form, the CDR3 reads TGTGCCAGCAGCTTACTTTCCGGGGAGCTGTTTTTT. This encodes CASSLLSGELFF.

The chain recombines TRBV6-6 with TRBJ1-5; 9 bases are shared with TRBD1. Germline V lookup: CDR1 MNHNY, CDR2 SVGAGI (reference sequence). CDR3 length equals 15 residues. V shed 6 bases and J 2 bases; nucleotides not matched to a gene: 5. The CDR3 DNA sequence: TGTGCCAGCAGGCACAGGGGGCTAGGCAATCAGCCCCAGCATTTT. The encoded protein is CASRHRGLGNQPQHF.

In DNA, the CDR3 is TGTGCCAGCGGACTCATGTTTTCCGCTTTCTTT. Protein: CASGLMFSAFF. This chain uses TRBV27 with TRBJ1-1; D not certain. Germline-derived CDR1 and CDR2 are MNHEY and SMNVEV (reference sequence). CDR3 length: 11 amino acids. V dropped 8 bases and J dropped 11 bases, with 15 bases sitting between them.

V is TRBV19 and J is TRBJ1-1; D unclear. V dropped 10 bases and J dropped 4 bases, with 16 bases sitting between them. Germline-derived CDR1 and CDR2 are LNHDA and SQIVND (reference sequence). CDR3 size: 13 residues. For the CDR3, the DNA is TGTGCCACCCAACCAACGGGTGGCACTGAAGCTTTCTTT. Its translation is CATQPTGGTEAFF. The entire variable domain, with the rest obtained from reference TRBV19 and TRBJ1-1, is as follows: DGGITQSPKYLFRKEGQNVTLSCEQNLNHDAMYWYRQDPGQGLRLIYYSQIVNDFQKGDIAEGYSVSREKKESFPLTVTSAQKNPTAFYLCATQPTGGTEAFFGQGTRLTVV.

This clone showed up just once. The chain is built from TRBV29-1 and TRBJ1-2; 11 nucleotides match TRBD1. J lost 5 bases, V lost 5 bases, and 7 bases had no gene match. The CDR3 runs to 14 residues. Germline V CDR1 and CDR2: SQVTM, ANQGSEA. The CDR3 DNA reads as TGCAGCGTTCCCTACGGGACAGGGGGATATGGCTACACCTTC. Translating gives CSVPYGTGGYGYTF.

This clone came up a few times. The V gene is TRBV7-8, the J gene TRBJ1-5; maybe TRBD1 (5 bases). With 5 bases removed from V and 7 bases from J, the gap between germline ends came to 15 bases. This CDR3 is built from 14 residues. CDR1 and CDR2 from the germline V gene are SGHVS and FQNEAQ. This chain's CDR3 is CASSTRQGGQPQHF. DNA for the CDR3: TGTGCCAGCAGCACCAGGCAGGGCGGACAGCCCCAGCATTTT.

The sample holds a few counts of this clone. The J gene is TRBJ1-1, the V gene TRBV10-3; D possibly corresponds to TRBD1 (5 bases). The CDR3 totals 14 residues. Germline V CDR1 and CDR2: ENHRY, SYGVKD. The V end was cut by 3 bases, the J end by 1 base, with 9 bases between. The CDR3 nucleotides read TGTGCCATCAGTGAAAGGACACCGAACACTGAAGCTTTCTTT. The encoded protein is CAISERTPNTEAFF.

The chain joins TRBV2 to TRBJ2-3; 9 bases fit TRBD1. Germline loops: CDR1 SNHLY, CDR2 FYNNEI. The CDR3 length is 15 residues. J was trimmed by 5 bases and V by 6 bases; bases with no gene match: 9. The chain's CDR3 is CASRLRTGAEDTQYF. DNA for the CDR3: TGTGCCAGCAGACTACGGACAGGGGCTGAAGATACGCAGTATTTT. Looking up the rest from reference TRBV2 and TRBJ2-3 gives the full variable domain: EPEVTQTPSHQVTQMGQEVILRCVPISNHLYFYWYRQILGQKVEFLVSFYNNEISEKSEIFDDQFSVERPDGSNFTLKIRSTKLEDSAMYFCASRLRTGAEDTQYFGPGTRLTVL.

CDR3 region: CASSFGGHTNQPQHF. The CDR3, as DNA: TGTGCCAGCAGCTTTGGGGGCCACACCAATCAGCCCCAGCATTTT. The chain links TRBV5-4 to TRBJ1-5; the D gene is possibly TRBD1 (6 bases). Germline V gives CDR1 SGHNT, CDR2 YYREEE (reference sequence). The CDR3 is 15 amino acids. V was trimmed by 2 bases and J by 3 bases, leaving 12 bases between them.

V gene TRBV5-1 combines with J gene TRBJ1-4, with a tentative D call TRBD1 (5 bases). This CDR3 is built from 15 residues. The germline V gene encodes CDR1 SGHRS and CDR2 YFSETQ. Trimming took 0 bases from V and 5 from J, leaving 11 bases between them. CDR3 coding DNA: TGCGCCAGCAGCTTGGCAGGGTCAAGGAATGAAAAACTGTTTTTT. Protein: CASSLAGSRNEKLFF. Filled out from reference TRBV5-1 and TRBJ1-4, the complete variable domain reads KAGVTQTPRYLIKTRGQQVTLSCSPISGHRSVSWYQQTPGQGLQFLFEYFSETQRNKGNFPGRFSGRQFSNSRSEMNVSTLELGDSALYLCASSLAGSRNEKLFFGSGTQLSVL.

This clone showed up just a few times. V usage is TRBV3-1 (or the pseudogene TRBV3-2) and J usage is TRBJ1-4; no clear D. This CDR3 is built from 15 residues. CDR1 is LGHDT, CDR2 YNNKEL, per germline (reference sequence). With 4 bases removed from V and 8 bases from J, the gap between germline ends came to 17 bases. CDR3 residues: CASSRTTGKSEKLFF. CDR3 nucleotide sequence: TGTGCCAGCAGCCGAACGACGGGGAAAAGCGAAAAACTGTTTTTT.